This TCR beta chain emerged from a study of T cell repertoires in cytomegalovirus infection. Using its own MiXCR run on the reads, TCRdb lists one record per CDR3 protein. The table shows 150,000 or so distinct CDR3 sequences, with 20% to 25% occurring only once. This CDR3 region has 15 residues. J gave up 0 bases and V 6 bases, and 6 bases lay outside the gene matches. Germline V gene lookup returns CDR1 WSHSY and CDR2 SAAADI. This clonotype was seen more than once but under ten times. The clonotype was recovered from a human donor in good health (CMV status not recorded). Some clones in this sample may be carry-over from other donors' samples. The sequenced material came from PBMCs. The J gene is TRBJ2-3, the V gene TRBV10-2; 7 bases agree with TRBD2. The CDR3 reads CASRPTSTSTDTQYF. In nucleotides, the CDR3 is TGCGCCAGCAGACCGACTAGCACAAGCACAGATACGCAGTATTTT.